This passage covers 22 T cell receptor beta chains from one sample sequenced in a study of T cell changes during pregnancy in multiple sclerosis. Sequencing used immunoSEQ multiplex PCR; TCRdb keeps in-frame clones, though not all of them. Seen here are some 38,000 clones, approximately 90% observed once, and the top ten hold 5.5% to 7.5%. The sequencing here drew on CD8+ T cells from peripheral blood mononuclear cells, taken in the third trimester of pregnancy. The receptors stem from a female donor with multiple sclerosis, enrolled in a pregnancy study.

The CDR3 nucleotides read TGTGCCAGCAGTTCCCTGGACAGGGGGACGACAAACACTGAAGCTTTCTTT. Encoded protein: CASSSLDRGTTNTEAFF. The chain recombines TRBV27 with TRBJ1-1, with TRBD1 matching over 10 bases. CDR3 length: 17 amino acids. The V segment lost 4 bases and the J segment 2 bases; nucleotides outside the gene matches: 10. Germline lookup yields CDR1 MNHEY and CDR2 SMNVEV (reference sequence).

The rearrangement uses TRBV27 and TRBJ2-1; TRBD1 matches 7 bases. The V gene's germline CDR1 is MNHEY and CDR2 SMNVEV (reference sequence). The length of the CDR3 is 16 residues. V gave up 6 bases and J gave up 0 bases; unmatched junction bases: 8. CDR3 in DNA: TGTGCCAGCAGCCAGACCGGGGACAGCTCCTACAATGAGCAGTTCTTC. Translation gives CASSQTGDSSYNEQFF.

Here the CDR3 reads CASSKGGQTIPHFHYGYTF. In DNA form, the CDR3 reads TGTGCCAGCAGCAAAGGAGGACAGACTATCCCTCATTTTCACTATGGCTACACCTTC. The chain carries TRBV21-1 and TRBJ1-2; the table's D call, TRBD1, has no DNA check behind it. TRBV21-1 is classified as a pseudogene. CDR3 length equals 19 residues.

J is TRBJ1-3 and V is TRBV7-9, with no clear D. Germline loops: CDR1 SEHNR, CDR2 FQNEAQ (reference sequence). There are 18 residues in the CDR3. V was pared by 5 bases and J by 0 bases, with 20 bases between. CDR3 sequence reads: CASSPSAFWEDSGNTIYF. In DNA form, the CDR3 reads TGTGCCAGCAGCCCTAGCGCGTTCTGGGAGGACTCTGGAAACACCATATATTTT.

J is TRBJ1-2 and V is TRBV29-1; a possible D gene is TRBD1 (5 bases). V shed 3 bases and J shed 6 bases, with 17 bases lying between them. Per germline, CDR1 SQVTM and CDR2 ANQGSEA. CDR3 length equals 14 residues. CDR3 sequence: CSVEALGGLHGYTF. The CDR3 DNA follows: TGCAGCGTTGAGGCGCTGGGGGGTCTTCATGGCTACACCTTC.

The genes are TRBV30 and TRBJ1-1; D call uncertain. Deletions cut 5 bases from V and 2 bases from J, with 15 bases between. Per the germline V gene, CDR1 is GTSNPN and CDR2 is SVGIG (reference sequence). There are 14 residues in the CDR3. The chain's CDR3 is CAWDWSVGNTEAFF. The CDR3 coding sequence is TGTGCCTGGGACTGGTCGGTGGGTAACACTGAAGCTTTCTTT.

This clone was detected a few times. The rearrangement links TRBV11-2 to TRBJ1-1, with D hard to call. In germline, CDR1 is SGHAT, CDR2 FQNNGV. Trimming removed 3 bases from V and 8 bases from J, with 13 bases in between. The CDR3 has 13 residues. CDR3 nucleotides: TGTGCCAGCAGCTTTGGTCGACCAGGAGAAGCTTTCTTT. Translating gives CASSFGRPGEAFF.

This rearrangement joins TRBV19 to TRBJ2-1; maybe TRBD2 (5 bases). The ends were cut back, 1 base at V and 3 bases at J, with 10 bases in the middle. The CDR3 is 15 amino acids. Germline V gene data show CDR1 as LNHDA and CDR2 as SQIVND (reference sequence). CDR3 region: CASSIAGFGYNEQFF. The CDR3 DNA reads as TGTGCCAGTAGTATAGCGGGGTTCGGCTACAATGAGCAGTTCTTC.

This clone was detected only once. The CDR3 nucleotides are TGTGCCAGCAGCCCGGGTGGGAGCAATCAGCCCCAGCATTTT. The encoded protein is CASSPGGSNQPQHF. The chain joins TRBV7-9 to TRBJ1-5; D not resolved. The CDR3 runs 14 residues. Germline V gene lookup returns CDR1 SEHNR and CDR2 FQNEAQ (reference sequence). The germline V and J ends were trimmed by 5 bases and 1 base, with 9 bases remaining between them. The full variable domain, rest sourced from reference TRBV7-9 and TRBJ1-5, is DTGVSQNPRHKITKRGQNVTFRCDPISEHNRLYWYRQTLGQGPEFLTYFQNEAQLEKSRLLSDRFSAERPKGSFSTLEIQRTEQGDSAMYLCASSPGGSNQPQHFGDGTRLSIL.

The chain uses TRBV19 and TRBJ2-1, with 10 positions matching TRBD1. J was trimmed by 2 bases and V by 6 bases; bases with no gene match: 7. CDR3 length: 16 residues. Germline V CDR1 and CDR2: LNHDA, SQIVND (reference sequence). Here the CDR3 reads CASSPDRGEPYNEQFF. The CDR3 DNA reads TGTGCCAGTAGCCCGGACAGGGGGGAACCCTACAATGAGCAGTTCTTC.

The chain uses TRBV7-9 and TRBJ2-7, with D unclear. V lost 1 base and J 0 bases, leaving 10 bases between the germline ends. Germline V lookup: CDR1 SEHNR, CDR2 FQNEAQ (reference sequence). The CDR3 is 15 amino acids. The CDR3 sequence: CASSLGPRTSYEQYF. DNA for the CDR3: TGTGCCAGCAGCTTAGGCCCGAGAACCTCCTACGAGCAGTACTTC.

The chain is built from TRBV11-2 and TRBJ1-2; D remains ambiguous. Germline V gene data show CDR1 as SGHAT and CDR2 as FQNNGV. Trimming shortened V by 2 bases and J by 4 bases, and 11 bases separated the two germline ends. The CDR3 runs 14 residues. The CDR3 sequence: CASSLSEGSYGYTF. The CDR3 coding sequence is TGTGCCAGCAGCTTATCAGAGGGCTCCTATGGCTACACCTTC.

The V gene is TRBV28, the J gene TRBJ2-5, with TRBD1 identical over 7 bases. J lost 0 bases, V lost 7 bases, and 11 bases had no gene match. There are 16 residues in the CDR3. From germline, CDR1 is MDHEN and CDR2 SYDVKM. CDR3 in DNA: TGTGCCAGCAATGAGAGGGGGCAAGGGGACCAAGAGACCCAGTACTTC. It specifies CASNERGQGDQETQYF. Looking up the rest from reference TRBV28 and TRBJ2-5 gives the full variable domain: DVKVTQSSRYLVKRTGEKVFLECVQDMDHENMFWYRQDPGLGLRLIYFSYDVKMKEKGDIPEGYSVSREKKERFSLILESASTNQTSMYLCASNERGQGDQETQYFGPGTRLLVL.

CDR3 loop: CASSERTVGDTQYF. CDR3 coding DNA: TGCGCCAGCAGCGAAAGGACAGTAGGAGATACGCAGTATTTT. This sequence joins TRBV5-1 and TRBJ2-3; possible D gene TRBD1, 6 bases. Trimming removed 4 bases at V and 5 bases at J, with 14 bases between. The CDR3 runs to 14 residues. CDR1 is SGHRS and CDR2 is YFSETQ in the germline V gene.

The chain employs TRBV19 and TRBJ1-2; weak D call: TRBD1 (5 bases). Per germline, CDR1 LNHDA and CDR2 SQIVND (reference sequence). CDR3 length: 15 residues. The ends were cut back, 3 bases at V and 2 bases at J, with 13 bases in the middle. DNA for the CDR3: TGTGCCAGTAGTATCCCCGCGGCAGGGAACTATGGCTACACCTTC. Translating it yields CASSIPAAGNYGYTF. Using reference TRBV19 and TRBJ1-2 for the parts outside the CDR3, the full variable domain is DGGITQSPKYLFRKEGQNVTLSCEQNLNHDAMYWYRQDPGQGLRLIYYSQIVNDFQKGDIAEGYSVSREKKESFPLTVTSAQKNPTAFYLCASSIPAAGNYGYTFGSGTRLTVV.

Written as DNA, the CDR3 is TGTGCCTGGAGTAGGGACAGCGGATCACCCCTCCACTTT. This gives the protein CAWSRDSGSPLHF. V gene TRBV30 combines with J gene TRBJ1-6; the match to TRBD1 covers 7 bases. CDR3 length: 13 amino acids. With V trimmed by 2 bases and J by 10 bases, 5 bases remained unmatched. Per the germline V gene, CDR1 is GTSNPN and CDR2 is SVGIG (reference sequence).

The rearrangement joins TRBV7-9 to TRBJ2-7, with D possibly TRBD2 on 5 matching bases. The CDR3 runs to 13 residues. Germline-derived CDR1 and CDR2 are SEHNR and FQNEAQ (reference sequence). Trimming stripped 5 bases from V and 2 bases from J, with 10 bases between. The CDR3 here is CASSTRTAYEQYF. As DNA, the CDR3 is TGTGCCAGCAGCACTAGGACTGCCTACGAGCAGTACTTC.

Note on this clone: The DNA is left out, because the CDR3 cannot be placed on it with certainty; the CDR3 is given as TCRdb lists it. The J gene is TRBJ1-1, the V gene TRBV30. The CDR3 length is 11 residues, termini included. Germline CDR1 and CDR2: GTSNPN and SVGIG (reference sequence). This CDR3 is CAWGSGTPGFF.

In the case of this clone: This sample also contains other DNA sequences that code for the same CDR3. In DNA, the CDR3 is TGTGCCAGCAGCGCCGGGACAGGATATGGCTACACCTTC. It codes for CASSAGTGYGYTF. The chain combines TRBV9 with TRBJ1-2, with TRBD1 matching over 8 bases. Germline V gene lookup returns CDR1 SGDLS and CDR2 YYNGEE. V lost 3 bases, J lost 5 bases, and 3 bases stayed unmatched. The CDR3 covers 13 residues.

This clone was counted a few times. The chain carries TRBV5-6 and TRBJ2-7; D is perhaps TRBD2 (6 bases). The germline V and J ends were trimmed by 0 bases and 2 bases, with 12 bases remaining between them. In germline, CDR1 is SGHDT, CDR2 YYEEEE. The CDR3 totals 15 residues. CDR3 bases: TGTGCCAGCAGCTTGGTGGGCGGGGCGCCCTACGAGCAGTACTTC. Protein product: CASSLVGGAPYEQYF.

The J gene is TRBJ1-2, the V gene TRBV4-1; 7 bases agree with TRBD1. With 4 bases clipped from V and 3 bases from J, the junction kept 14 bases outside the gene matches. Germline CDR1 is MGHRA and CDR2 is YSYEKL. The CDR3 is 17 amino acids. The CDR3 DNA sequence: TGCGCCAGCAGCCCAGACAGGGACTTCTCCCGAGACTATGGCTACACCTTC. Translated: CASSPDRDFSRDYGYTF.

The chain links TRBV27 to TRBJ1-2; D unresolved. Deletions cut 6 bases from V and 6 bases from J, with 17 bases between. CDR3 length equals 14 residues. Germline CDR1 reads MNHEY; CDR2 reads SMNVEV (reference sequence). The CDR3 sequence is CASRTGGGGNGYTF. CDR3 DNA sequence: TGTGCCAGCAGAACGGGCGGCGGAGGGAATGGCTACACCTTC.